This T cell receptor beta chain was sequenced for a study of blood T cell repertoires in COVID-19. Study as a whole: Both acute and convalescent COVID-19 samples were obtained from the United States, Italy and Spain. T cells, B-cell-depleted T cells, or PBMCs provided the cDNA or gDNA that served as material.

Original processing methods: Researchers report that nucleated cell counts were estimated from reference gene primer amplification. TCRdb's table, derived via immunoSEQ multiplex PCR, lists solely in-frame clones and lacks some. From that table come the V and J calls and clone size; the DNA was used to work out D and trimming. The sample shows approximately 21,000 clones, around 70% of them seen only once. The germline V gene has CDR1 SGHTA and CDR2 FQGNSA. V was shortened by 5 bases and J by 0 bases, with 7 bases between the two germline ends. This CDR3 region has 13 residues. The chain recombines TRBV7-2 with TRBJ1-1; no reliable D call. The TCR comes from a human donor in a cohort sampled during active or convalescent COVID-19. The specimen sequenced was peripheral blood. For the CDR3, the DNA is TGTGCCAGCAGCCCACAGATGAACACTGAAGCTTTCTTT. This gives the protein CASSPQMNTEAFF.